These T cell receptor beta chains were read from a single sample in a study of cytomegalovirus exposure and HLA in healthy donors. Assay used: immunoSEQ multiplex PCR; TCRdb lists only in-frame clones, some missing. The sample yields roughly 150,000 clones, nearly 80% seen once. The sample consisted of PBMCs. These receptors all stem from a male donor in good health and CMV-seronegative. Each CDR3 is given with its conserved first and last residue. D genes are given only for firm matches. Not every row has a clone size; where given, it reads once, few, many or a size class.

D	V	J	size	CDR3	DNA
NA	TRBV9	TRBJ2-2	NA	CASSGGDSRTGELFF	TGTGCCAGCAGCGGGGGGGATAGTAGGACCGGGGAGCTGTTTTTT
NA	TRBV19	TRBJ2-7	once	CASRRDSQGEQYF	TGTGCCAGTAGGCGGGACAGCCAAGGTGAGCAGTACTTC
TRBD1	TRBV18	TRBJ2-1	NA	CASSSGQGATYNEQFF	TGTGCCAGCTCATCGGGACAGGGGGCTACTTACAATGAGCAGTTCTTC
NA	TRBV5-6	TRBJ1-2	NA	CASSLQPGLAELNYGYTF	TGTGCCAGCAGCCTCCAACCAGGGTTGGCCGAACTAAACTATGGCTACACCTTC
TRBD2	TRBV7-9	TRBJ2-3	few	CSSSLGGLAETSTDTQYF	TGTTCCAGCAGCTTAGGGGGACTAGCGGAGACTAGCACAGATACGCAGTATTTT
NA	TRBV6-4	TRBJ1-6	NA	CASERENSPLHF	TGTGCCAGTGAGAGAGAAAATTCACCCCTCCACTTT
TRBD1	TRBV18	TRBJ1-2	NA	CASSPLEGQYGYTF	TGTGCCAGCTCACCACTAGAGGGACAGTATGGCTACACCTTC
TRBD1	TRBV6-6	TRBJ2-5	few	CASSYSGQGSWETQYF	TGTGCCAGCAGTTACTCAGGACAGGGAAGTTGGGAGACCCAGTACTTC
TRBD2	TRBV9	TRBJ2-3	NA	CASSVAVSGGLDATPFTSTDTQYF	TGTGCCAGCAGCGTAGCTGTAAGCGGGGGGCTAGACGCAACGCCGTTTACTAGCACAGATACGCAGTATTTT
NA	TRBV28	TRBJ1-2	NA	CASSQDPYGYTF	TGTGCCAGCAGCCAGGATCCATATGGCTACACCTTC
TRBD1	TRBV5-1	TRBJ1-1	once	CASSLMGQGNTEAFF	TGCGCCAGCAGCTTGATGGGACAGGGCAACACTGAAGCTTTCTTT
NA	TRBV29-1	TRBJ1-6	NA	CSVGGGDSPLHF	TGCAGCGTTGGGGGAGGGGACTCACCCCTCCACTTT
TRBD1	TRBV2	TRBJ2-5	once	CASRGTGGETQYF	TGTGCCAGCAGAGGGACAGGGGGGGAGACCCAGTACTTC
TRBD1	TRBV6-5	TRBJ2-1	NA	CASRITGGSYNEQFF	TGTGCCAGCAGGATAACAGGGGGCTCCTACAATGAGCAGTTCTTC
NA	TRBV14	TRBJ1-5	NA	CASSQGVGQPQHF	TGTGCCAGCAGCCAGGGCGTCGGTCAGCCCCAGCATTTT
NA	TRBV27	TRBJ2-4	NA	CASSPRRGENIQYF	TGTGCCAGCAGCCCCCGCAGGGGGGAAAACATTCAGTACTTC
NA	TRBV30	TRBJ1-4	NA	CAWSTTDLTNEKLFF	TGTGCCTGGAGTACCACAGATCTCACTAATGAAAAACTGTTTTTT
TRBD1	TRBV7-6	TRBJ1-2	NA	CASRGDRLGDYGYTF	TGTGCCAGCAGGGGGGACAGGCTGGGTGACTATGGCTACACCTTC
TRBD1	TRBV5-1	TRBJ2-5	NA	CASSLSGQEVQTQYF	TGCGCCAGCAGCTTGTCGGGACAGGAGGTTCAGACCCAGTACTTC
NA	TRBV18	TRBJ1-1	NA	CASSPPNKAGFTEAFF	TGTGCCAGCTCACCACCCAACAAGGCGGGGTTCACCGAAGCTTTCTTT
TRBD2	TRBV5-5	TRBJ2-7	NA	CASSWGGNSYEQYF	TGTGCCAGCAGCTGGGGGGGGAACTCCTACGAGCAGTACTTC
NA	TRBV7-6	TRBJ1-4	few	CASSLAGANEKLFF	TGTGCCAGCAGCTTGGCAGGGGCTAATGAAAAACTGTTTTTT
TRBD2	TRBV6-1	TRBJ2-3	NA	CASILAGTDTQYF	TGTGCCAGCATACTAGCGGGGACAGATACGCAGTATTTT
NA	TRBV25-1	TRBJ1-1	NA	CASSEFGRAENTEAFF	TGTGCCAGCAGTGAATTTGGGAGGGCAGAGAACACTGAAGCTTTCTTT
NA	TRBV7-9	TRBJ2-3	NA	CASSAAEQSPTDTQYF	TGTGCCAGCAGCGCCGCGGAGCAATCACCCACAGATACGCAGTATTTT
NA	TRBV13	TRBJ2-1	NA	CASSPGRGYNEQFF	TGTGCCAGCAGCCCCGGGCGGGGCTACAATGAGCAGTTCTTC
TRBD1	TRBV11-2	TRBJ1-6	NA	CASSLRRDRVNSPLHF	TGTGCCAGCAGCTTGCGCCGGGACAGGGTTAATTCACCCCTCCACTTT
TRBD2	TRBV7-2	TRBJ2-5	NA	CASSLAIAGGRGGQETQYF	TGTGCCAGCAGCTTAGCGATTGCGGGAGGGCGGGGGGGTCAAGAGACCCAGTACTTC
TRBD2	TRBV30	TRBJ2-7	few	CAWSLRLAGTYEQYF	TGTGCCTGGAGTCTCAGACTAGCGGGAACCTACGAGCAGTACTTC
NA	TRBV5-6	TRBJ1-2	NA	CASSPAGTYGYTF	TGTGCCAGCAGCCCAGCAGGTACTTATGGCTACACCTTC
TRBD1	TRBV29-1	TRBJ1-1	NA	CSGQGWTEAFF	TGCAGCGGACAGGGTTGGACTGAAGCTTTCTTT
TRBD1	TRBV2	TRBJ2-2	NA	CASTEDRVDTGELFF	TGTGCCAGCACCGAGGACAGGGTCGACACCGGGGAGCTGTTTTTT
NA	TRBV18	TRBJ1-2	once	CASSPDSNGYTF	TGTGCCAGCTCACCCGACAGCAATGGCTACACCTTC
NA	TRBV30	TRBJ1-3	NA	CAWTAGVGNTIYF	TGTGCCTGGACCGCGGGGGTTGGAAACACCATATATTTT
NA	TRBV27	TRBJ1-5	NA	CASSLSLYQPQHF	TGTGCCAGCAGTTTATCTCTCTATCAGCCCCAGCATTTT
TRBD2	TRBV19	TRBJ2-1	NA	CASTLAGLGNNEQFF	TGTGCCAGTACCCTAGCGGGACTTGGCAACAATGAGCAGTTCTTC
NA	TRBV7-9	TRBJ1-2	NA	CASSTSPGTDYGYTF	TGTGCCAGCAGCACCTCCCCCGGGACTGATTATGGCTACACCTTC
TRBD1	TRBV7-9	TRBJ1-3	NA	CASSLVGTGGSKGNTIYF	TGTGCCAGCAGCTTAGTTGGGACAGGGGGCTCGAAAGGAAACACCATATATTTT
NA	TRBV7-3	TRBJ2-6	NA	CASSFRASSGANVLTF	TGTGCCAGCAGCTTCAGGGCGAGCTCTGGGGCCAACGTCCTGACTTTC
TRBD1	TRBV5-4	TRBJ2-7	NA	CASSLGGTGGFYEQYF	TGTGCCAGCAGCTTGGGCGGGACAGGGGGCTTCTACGAGCAGTACTTC
NA	TRBV6-5	TRBJ2-2	NA	CASSYSTRDTGELFF	TGTGCCAGCAGTTACTCGACCCGGGACACCGGGGAGCTGTTTTTT
NA	TRBV2	TRBJ1-5	NA	CASSEVPNQPQHF	TGTGCCAGCAGTGAAGTTCCAAATCAGCCCCAGCATTTT
TRBD1	TRBV4-2	TRBJ2-4	NA	CASSPPATGAQYF	TGTGCCAGCAGCCCACCTGCGACAGGGGCACAGTACTTC
TRBD1	TRBV2	TRBJ1-2	NA	CASSGEQGDYGYTF	TGTGCCAGCAGTGGGGAACAGGGGGACTATGGCTACACCTTC